Following are 28 T cell receptor beta chains from one sample sequenced in a study of CD8+CD57+ T cells in acquired aplastic anemia. Researchers used genomic DNA as the template to profile TCR beta VDJ and CDR3. TCRdb used MiXCR to reprocess the reads, holding one entry per CDR3 protein. Among about 110,000 distinct CDR3 sequences listed, approximately 48% were seen once. The source material was sorted CD4+, CD8+, or CD8+CD57+ T cells (not recorded which) from PBMCs. Source of these receptors: a human donor in good health, serving as a control.

CDR3 nucleotide sequence: TGTGCCAGCAGCCCTAGCGGGAGCAGGGCAGATACGCAGTATTTT. It codes for CASSPSGSRADTQYF. This rearrangement joins TRBV11-2 to TRBJ2-3; 10 bases map to TRBD2. This CDR3 is built from 15 residues. J lost 4 bases, V lost 5 bases, and 6 bases had no gene match. Germline lookup yields CDR1 SGHAT and CDR2 FQNNGV. The full variable domain, in which reference TRBV11-2 and TRBJ2-3 provide the parts outside the CDR3, is EAGVAQSPRYKIIEKRQSVAFWCNPISGHATLYWYQQILGQGPKLLIQFQNNGVVDDSQLPKDRFSAERLKGVDSTLKIQPAKLEDSAVYLCASSPSGSRADTQYFGPGTRLTVL.

This clonotype was observed at least ten times. The chain couples TRBV20-1 to TRBJ1-4; D might be TRBD1 (5 bases). CDR1 is DFQATT and CDR2 is SNEGSKA in the germline V gene (reference sequence). Trimming stripped 4 bases from V and 1 base from J, with 7 bases between. The CDR3 spans 13 residues. The CDR3 spells CSAKTETNEKLFF. CDR3 DNA: TGCAGTGCTAAGACAGAAACTAATGAAAAACTGTTTTTT.

This clonotype was recorded only once. The chain has TRBV29-1 and TRBJ1-6; 12 bases agree with TRBD1. The CDR3 covers 16 residues. Germline CDR1 and CDR2: SQVTM and ANQGSEA. After removal of 4 bases from V and 8 bases from J, the junction contained 9 bases not matched to a gene. As DNA, the CDR3 is TGCAGCGTTGGGATCGCGGGACAGGGGGCGCATTCACCCCTCCACTTT. It is translated as CSVGIAGQGAHSPLHF.

In regard to this clonotype: This may stem from a read error, because a much larger clone lies one nucleotide away. This chain uses TRBV10-3 with TRBJ1-2; TRBD1 matches at 10 bases. The CDR3 runs 18 residues. The germline V gene has CDR1 ENHRY and CDR2 SYGVKD. The ends lost 5 bases at V and 1 base at J; junction bases unmatched: 13. The CDR3 protein is CAISPLPGQGTLNYGYTF. The CDR3 region has the DNA TGTGCCATCAGTCCCCTACCGGGACAGGGGACCCTTAACTATGGCTACACCTTC.

This clonotype occurred a few times. The chain links TRBV19 to TRBJ1-6, with D unclear. Trimming cost V 6 bases and J 6 bases, with 9 bases left between them. The CDR3 is 13 residues long. In germline, CDR1 is LNHDA, CDR2 SQIVND (reference sequence). The CDR3 spells CASSKGSNSPLHF. CDR3 nucleotides: TGTGCCAGTAGCAAAGGAAGTAATTCACCCCTCCACTTT.

This clonotype was recorded at least ten times. This chain connects TRBV12-5 to TRBJ1-1, with a weak D call TRBD1 (6 bases). V lost 3 bases and J 5 bases, leaving 7 bases between the germline ends. The V gene's germline CDR1 is LGHNT and CDR2 FRNRAP. The CDR3 covers 12 residues. The CDR3 DNA reads TGTGCTAGTGGTTTAAGGGGGACTGAAGCTTTCTTT. Residues: CASGLRGTEAFF.

J is TRBJ1-2 and V is TRBV10-3; D is ambiguous. The CDR3 spans 11 residues. The V gene lost 0 bases and the J gene lost 11 bases, with 7 bases spanning the gap. CDR1 ENHRY and CDR2 SYGVKD come from the germline V gene. DNA for the CDR3: TGTGCCATCAGTGAGTCGATAGGGTACACCTTC. Translated, it gives CAISESIGYTF.

Comment on this clonotype: This may arise from a read error, as a much more abundant clone is one base away. Because it lacks the conserved phenylalanine or tryptophan at the end, this CDR3 is likely a read error. The gene calls are TRBV25-1 and TRBJ2-7, with D perhaps being TRBD1 or TRBD2 (7 bases each). Between the trimmed V and J ends, which lost 4 bases and 3 bases, there was a span of 16 bases. Germline assignment: CDR1 MGHDK and CDR2 SYGVNS. CDR3 size: 15 residues. As DNA, the CDR3 is TGTGCCAGCAGTGGGGGGGGCAGGGGGATCTACGAGCAGTACCTC. This codes for CASSGGGRGIYEQYL.

This clonotype was seen only once. This sequence joins TRBV15 and TRBJ1-4; 12 bases map to TRBD1. Germline lookup yields CDR1 LNHNV and CDR2 YYDKDF (reference sequence). The CDR3 extends over 15 amino acids. The CDR3 region is CVTHKPGTGGGKLFF. The CDR3 DNA reads TGTGTCACGCATAAACCCGGGACAGGGGGCGGGAAACTGTTTTTT.

This clonotype was recorded many times. The chain links TRBV20-1 to TRBJ2-1, with 8 bases matching TRBD1. The CDR3 extends over 15 amino acids. V was pared by 0 bases and J by 4 bases, with 5 bases of the junction left unmatched. The germline V gene encodes CDR1 DFQATT and CDR2 SNEGSKA (reference sequence). Written as DNA, the CDR3 is TGCAGTGCTAGAGATCGACAGGGGCTATACAATGAGCAGTTCTTC. Its protein is CSARDRQGLYNEQFF.

The chain uses TRBV19 and TRBJ2-7, with a tentative D call TRBD1 (6 bases). CDR3 length: 14 residues. Germline V gives CDR1 LNHDA, CDR2 SQIVND (reference sequence). Trimming cost V 6 bases and J 0 bases, with 12 bases left between them. The CDR3 loop reads CASRTGHSSYEQYF. The CDR3 nucleotides read TGTGCCAGTAGGACAGGACACAGCTCCTACGAGCAGTACTTC.

The chain links TRBV20-1 to TRBJ1-2; D remains unclear. Germline-derived CDR1 and CDR2 are DFQATT and SNEGSKA (reference sequence). This CDR3 contains 12 residues. Trimming removed 4 bases from V and 4 bases from J, with 10 bases in between. In DNA form, the CDR3 reads TGCAGTGCTACTACCAGCTCCTATGGCTACACCTTC. Translation gives CSATTSSYGYTF.

This clonotype was seen ten or more times. One junction end does not reproduce the germline sequence, and a read error may be involved. The chain carries TRBV5-6 and TRBJ1-1; tentatively, D is TRBD1 (6 bases). Germline V gives CDR1 SGHDT, CDR2 YYEEEE. The CDR3 has 15 amino acids. The CDR3 nucleotides read TGTGCCAGCAGCCTAGTAAACGCTGGGGACACTGAAACTTTCTTT. This sequence encodes CASSLVNAGDTETFF.

This clonotype has just one count. The rearrangement uses TRBV2 and TRBJ2-7, with 7 bases that match TRBD1. Germline V gene data show CDR1 as SNHLY and CDR2 as FYNNEI. This CDR3 contains 14 residues. Germline trimming cut 4 bases from V and 3 bases from J; bases unmatched to any gene: 6. The CDR3 DNA reads as TGTGCCAGCAGTGCCCGGACAGGTGTCTACGAGCAGTACTTC. Protein sequence: CASSARTGVYEQYF.

Concerning this clonotype: This may be a read error: a much more frequent sequence differs by one nucleotide. J is TRBJ1-1 and V is TRBV7-6; TRBD1 is a possible D gene (5 bases). The CDR3 runs to 14 residues. Germline assignment: CDR1 SGHVS and CDR2 FNYEAQ. The CDR3 reads CVSSFDSLNAEAFF. CDR3 DNA sequence: TGTGTCAGCAGCTTTGACAGCTTGAACGCTGAAGCTTTCTTT.

At least ten counts were recorded for this clonotype. The V and J genes are TRBV5-6 and TRBJ2-7, with unresolved D. Trimming shortened V by 4 bases and J by 0 bases, and 14 bases separated the two germline ends. The V gene's germline CDR1 is SGHDT and CDR2 YYEEEE. This CDR3 contains 15 residues. This chain's CDR3 is CASSLFGGSSYEQYF. CDR3 DNA sequence: TGTGCCAGCAGCCTGTTTGGTGGTAGCTCCTACGAGCAGTACTTC.

Notes on this clonotype: Relative to the germline gene, one junction end is altered; a read error may explain this. The V gene is TRBV7-9, the J gene TRBJ2-7, with 8 bases identical to TRBD1. This CDR3 comprises 14 residues. The germline CDR1 and CDR2 sequences are SEHNR and FQNEAQ (reference sequence). In DNA, the CDR3 is TGTGCCGGCAGCTTTACTGACAGGGGCTACGAGCAGTACTTC. Amino acids: CAGSFTDRGYEQYF.

V is TRBV5-1 and J is TRBJ1-6; D is unclear. Germline loops: CDR1 SGHRS, CDR2 YFSETQ. This CDR3 is built from 13 residues. Trimming shortened V by 4 bases and J by 8 bases, and 10 bases separated the two germline ends. The CDR3 DNA is TGCGCCAGCAGCCCTGCCGGGGATTCACCCCTCCACTTT. Amino acids: CASSPAGDSPLHF.

Details on this clonotype: This may be a read error, as it is one base from a much larger clone. V is TRBV3-1 and J is TRBJ2-7; D unclear. CDR3 length: 14 residues. Germline V lookup: CDR1 LGHDT, CDR2 YNNKEL (reference sequence). This CDR3 is CPSSQVEGFYEQYF. CDR3 sequence (DNA): TGTCCCAGCAGCCAAGTTGAAGGGTTCTACGAGCAGTACTTC.

This clonotype was observed many times. The V gene is TRBV10-2, the J gene TRBJ2-7; 8 bases agree with TRBD1. CDR3 length: 15 amino acids. Per the germline V gene, CDR1 is WSHSY and CDR2 is SAAADI. V dropped 2 bases and J dropped 3; count of bases not matched to a gene: 6. The CDR3: CASSELEQGGYEQYF. Here the CDR3 DNA reads TGCGCCAGCAGTGAGCTAGAACAGGGGGGCTACGAGCAGTACTTC.

To note about this clonotype: A read error may explain this, as a much larger clone is one base away. The rearrangement uses TRBV5-5 and TRBJ2-3; D is possibly TRBD2 (6 bases). Trimming shortened V by 7 bases and J by 1 base, and 16 bases separated the two germline ends. Germline lookup yields CDR1 SGHKS and CDR2 YYEKEE (reference sequence). The CDR3 extends over 15 amino acids. The DNA of the CDR3 is TGTGCCAGCGGCGGGGTCTCTGCTGGCACAGATACGCAGTATTTT. Protein: CASGGVSAGTDTQYF. Filled out from reference TRBV5-5 and TRBJ2-3, the complete variable domain reads DAGVTQSPTHLIKTRGQQVTLRCSPISGHKSVSWYQQVLGQGPQFIFQYYEKEERGRGNFPDRFSARQFPNYSSELNVNALLLGDSALYLCASGGVSAGTDTQYFGPGTRLTVL.

This sequence joins TRBV9 and TRBJ2-2; D unclear. CDR1 and CDR2 (germline): SGDLS, YYNGEE. The CDR3 contains 13 residues. V dropped 3 bases and J dropped 3 bases, with 6 bases sitting between them. Here the CDR3 DNA reads TGTGCCAGCAGCGGGGTTGACACCGGGGAGCTGTTTTTT. Its protein is CASSGVDTGELFF. The full variable domain, in which reference TRBV9 and TRBJ2-2 provide the parts outside the CDR3, is DSGVTQTPKHLITATGQRVTLRCSPRSGDLSVYWYQQSLDQGLQFLIQYYNGEERAKGNILERFSAQQFPDLHSELNLSSLELGDSALYFCASSGVDTGELFFGEGSRLTVL.

The chain carries TRBV15 and TRBJ1-2; D ambiguous. The CDR3 has 14 residues. Germline V gives CDR1 LNHNV, CDR2 YYDKDF (reference sequence). V lost 1 base and J lost 2, with 8 bases in between. The CDR3, as DNA: TGTGCCACCAGCAGAGGTGCAGCCAACTATGGCTACACCTTC. It codes for CATSRGAANYGYTF.

The rearrangement links TRBV7-9 to TRBJ1-1, with D maybe TRBD1 (5 bases). Germline CDR1 is SEHNR and CDR2 is FQNEAQ (reference sequence). The V end lost 2 bases, the J end lost 5 bases, and 9 bases lay between the germline ends. The CDR3 extends over 13 amino acids. The CDR3 is CASSLKEGTEAFF. The DNA for the CDR3 is TGTGCCAGCAGCTTAAAGGAGGGGACTGAAGCTTTCTTT.

This clonotype showed up just a few times. The gene calls are TRBV10-3 and TRBJ2-7; TRBD2 might be the D (6 bases). The CDR3 is 16 residues long. Germline CDR1 is ENHRY and CDR2 is SYGVKD. V lost 0 bases and J lost 4, with 16 bases in between. The CDR3 nucleotides read TGTGCCATCAGTGAGTCGGAGAGTGGCCGGGGGTACGAGCAGTACGTC. Translating it yields CAISESESGRGYEQYV.

This clonotype showed up just a few times. V usage is TRBV24-1 and J usage is TRBJ2-7; 10 nucleotides agree with TRBD1. Losses at the gene ends were 11 bases for V and 2 bases for J; bases not matched to a gene: 8. Germline V gene data show CDR1 as KGHDR and CDR2 as SFDVKD. This CDR3 comprises 14 residues. CDR3 region: CAIDDGQGAYEQYF. For the CDR3, the DNA is TGTGCCATAGATGACGGACAGGGGGCCTACGAGCAGTACTTC.

The gene calls are TRBV24-1 and TRBJ2-7; D is unclear. V dropped 3 bases and J dropped 3 bases, with 26 bases sitting between them. The CDR3 length is 19 residues. CDR1 KGHDR and CDR2 SFDVKD come from the germline V gene. CDR3 bases: TGTGCCACCAGTGATCCTCTAAGTTCTCTCCATTTGCCGTACTACGAGCAGTACTTC. Protein sequence: CATSDPLSSLHLPYYEQYF.

The chain is built from TRBV2 and TRBJ1-2; TRBD1 might be the D (5 bases). The CDR3 is 13 residues long. From germline, CDR1 is SNHLY and CDR2 FYNNEI. V was shortened by 7 bases and J by 3 bases, with 12 bases between the two germline ends. The CDR3 region has the DNA TGTGCCAGCACCTCCCCACAGGACTATGGCTACACCTTC. Residues: CASTSPQDYGYTF.